The source of this TCR beta chain is a study of blood T cell repertoires in COVID-19. Germline V gives CDR1 SGHRS, CDR2 YFSETQ. V was cut by 6 bases and J by 1 base, with 17 bases left in between. The length of the CDR3 is 15 residues. TCRdb's copy holds only in-frame clones and misses some; the assay was immunoSEQ multiplex PCR. The sample lists 270,000 or so clones; about 88% were seen once. Followed over time, Seattle patients had been enrolled while infection was active. This clone was seen more than once but under ten times. The TCR sequence derives from a human donor with COVID-19, enrolled during active disease. The donor label of this sample is uncertain. The chain uses TRBV5-1 and TRBJ2-7; D may be TRBD1 (6 bases). The sample taken for sequencing was peripheral blood. The CDR3 region has the DNA TGCGCCAGCATGAGAGACAGGAGTAATTCCTACGAGCAGTACTTC. This encodes CASMRDRSNSYEQYF. The entire variable domain, with the rest obtained from reference TRBV5-1 and TRBJ2-7, is as follows: KAGVTQTPRYLIKTRGQQVTLSCSPISGHRSVSWYQQTPGQGLQFLFEYFSETQRNKGNFPGRFSGRQFSNSRSEMNVSTLELGDSALYLCASMRDRSNSYEQYFGPGTRLTVT.